This T cell receptor (beta chain) is from a study of T cell repertoires in cytomegalovirus infection. Overall study results and limits: HLA-C-restricted TCR beta clonotypes specific for CMV led the ex vivo response.

TCRdb fed the reads into MiXCR, producing one record per CDR3 protein. In the table there are a few hundred thousand distinct CDR3 sequences, more than 30% of which are singletons. A word on this clonotype: Its cognate antigen is unknown.

This CDR3 comprises 15 residues. Trimming removed 0 bases from V and 5 bases from J, with 12 bases in between. CDR1 is SGHDT and CDR2 is YYEEEE in the germline V gene. The input for sequencing was cultured PBMCs, taken from culture after CMV antigen stimulation. The chain couples TRBV5-6 to TRBJ2-1; D remains unclear. This receptor was identified in a human donor in good health (CMV status not recorded). Some clones in this sample may be carry-over from other donors' samples. The CDR3, as DNA: TGTGCCAGCAGCTTGGCCAGTAGTTTCCACAATGAGCAGTTCTTC. It encodes CASSLASSFHNEQFF.